The rows below give T cell receptor beta chains drawn from one sample of a study of OX40 agonist ivuxolimab in advanced cancers. TCRdb's copy holds only in-frame clones and misses some; the assay was immunoSEQ multiplex PCR. Of about 60,000 clones in the sample, around 81% were seen once. The starting material was CD4+ or CD8+ T cells sorted from blood, obtained in a trial of the OX40 agonist ivuxolimab. These receptors all come from an adult with an advanced solid tumor such as melanoma, head and neck, liver or kidney cancer. CDR3s include the opening cysteine and the closing phenylalanine or tryptophan. The order of the fields is V gene, J gene, clone size, D gene, CDR3 DNA, CDR3 protein. The D gene is left open where the match is weak. Clone size appears in some rows only: once, few, many, or a class for an expanded clone.

TRBV4-2	TRBJ2-5	many	TRBD2	TGTGCCAGCAGCCCCTTAGGACTAGCGGGGGGCGAGGAGACCCAGTACTTC	CASSPLGLAGGEETQYF
TRBV7-8	TRBJ2-1	NA	NA	TGTGCCAGCAGCTTATTGCGATCGATCAATGAGCAGTTCTTC	CASSLLRSINEQFF
TRBV7-9	TRBJ2-7	NA	TRBD1	TGTGCCAGCAGCAGAGGGACAGGGGAAGGGTACGAGCAGTACTTC	CASSRGTGEGYEQYF
TRBV13	TRBJ2-5	few	NA	TGTGCCAGCAGCTCCCCGGACACAGAGACCCAGTACTTC	CASSSPDTETQYF
TRBV11-2	TRBJ2-7	NA	TRBD1	TGTGCCAGCAGCTTAGCTATGCAGGGGGCATTAGACGAGCAGTACTTC	CASSLAMQGALDEQYF
TRBV20-1	TRBJ1-2	once	NA	TGCAGTGCTAGACCTTCAGGCGGCTACACCTTC	CSARPSGGYTF
TRBV2	TRBJ1-2	NA	NA	TGTGCCAGCAGACCAGGGGCAGGGGAGTCAGCTAACTATGGCTACACCTTC	CASRPGAGESANYGYTF
TRBV9	TRBJ2-2	NA	NA	TGTGCCAGCAGCGTGGACGGGGCCCCCGGGGAGCTGTTTTTT	CASSVDGAPGELFF
TRBV14	TRBJ2-3	NA	NA	TGTGCCAGCAGCGCTCGATCACGGGATACGCAGTATTTT	CASSARSRDTQYF
TRBV7-2	TRBJ1-5	once	NA	TGTGCCAGCAGTCTAACCGGGCCGCCACTGGGTGGGCCCCAGCATTTT	CASSLTGPPLGGPQHF
TRBV4-3	TRBJ2-3	NA	NA	TGCGCCAGCAGCCAAGTGGGAAGCCCCACAGATACGCAGTATTTT	CASSQVGSPTDTQYF
TRBV12-2	TRBJ2-2	NA	NA	TGTGCAAGTCGCTTCCGCATCCGAGGCACTCCGGTACCCGGGGAGCTGTTTTTT	CASRFRIRGTPVPGELFF
TRBV19	TRBJ1-2	few	NA	TGTGCCAGTAGTATTCGGAGGAATGACTACACCTTC	CASSIRRNDYTF
TRBV18	TRBJ1-3	NA	NA	TGTGCCAGCTCACCACGGGGGAAAAGTACTGGAAACACCATATATTTT	CASSPRGKSTGNTIYF
TRBV2	TRBJ2-1	NA	TRBD1	TGTGCCAGCAGTCCTCTACCAACAGGGGCCATCTCCTACAATGAGCAGTTCTTC	CASSPLPTGAISYNEQFF
TRBV6-5	TRBJ1-6	NA	NA	TGTGCCAGCAAAGGGGTAGGTTCTAATTCACCCCTCCACTTT	CASKGVGSNSPLHF
TRBV5-6	TRBJ2-2	NA	NA	TGTGCCAGCAGCTTGGCCGGAGGGGGTGGCACCGGGGAGCTGTTTTTT	CASSLAGGGGTGELFF
TRBV19	TRBJ1-1	NA	NA	TGTGCCAGTAATGGGCGAATTAGTAGCATTGAAGCTTTCTTT	CASNGRISSIEAFF